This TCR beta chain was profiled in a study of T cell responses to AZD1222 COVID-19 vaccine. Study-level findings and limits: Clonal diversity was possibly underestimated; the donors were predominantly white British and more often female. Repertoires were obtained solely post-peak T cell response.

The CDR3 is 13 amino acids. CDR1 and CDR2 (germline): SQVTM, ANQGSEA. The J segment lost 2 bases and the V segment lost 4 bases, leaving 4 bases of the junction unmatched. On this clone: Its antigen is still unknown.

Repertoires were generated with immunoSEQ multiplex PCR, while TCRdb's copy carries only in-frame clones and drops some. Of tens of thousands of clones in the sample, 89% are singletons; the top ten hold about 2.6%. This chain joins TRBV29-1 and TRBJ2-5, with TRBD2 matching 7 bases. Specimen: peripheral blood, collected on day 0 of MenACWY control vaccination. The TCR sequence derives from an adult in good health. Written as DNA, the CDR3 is TGCAGCGTTGTTCCTAGCGGACAAGAGACCCAGTACTTC. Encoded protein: CSVVPSGQETQYF. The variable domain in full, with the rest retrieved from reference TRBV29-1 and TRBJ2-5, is SAVISQKPSRDICQRGTSLTIQCQVDSQVTMMFWYRQQPGQSLTLIATANQGSEATYESGFVIDKFPISRPNLTFSTLTVSNMSPEDSSIYLCSVVPSGQETQYFGPGTRLLVL.